This T cell receptor (beta chain) was identified in a study of a mutant IDH1 vaccine in newly diagnosed glioma. This clone was counted between two and nine times. The antigen remains unidentified. The time point: week 35, safety follow-up. Every vaccine dose comprised 300 ug of mutant IDH1 20-mer peptide plus topical imiquimod. The protocol was immunoSEQ multiplex PCR, while the TCRdb copy is restricted to in-frame clones and leaves out a portion. The sample has about 48,000 clones, 65% to 85% seen once. The CDR3 extends over 16 amino acids. Unmatched junction bases numbered 8, after V lost 1 base and J lost 2 bases. The germline CDR1 and CDR2 sequences are SGHNT and YYREEE (reference sequence).

The material sequenced was PBMCs, taken from a glioma patient whose treatment included an IDH1 peptide vaccine. The chain has TRBV5-4 and TRBJ2-5, with TRBD1 identical over 7 bases. The clonotype originates from a man aged 40-49 years with glioma. The CDR3 spells CASSLYGGQDQETQYF. DNA for the CDR3: TGTGCCAGCAGCTTGTATGGTGGACAGGATCAAGAGACCCAGTACTTC.